Each of the 21 T cell receptor beta chains below was sequenced from the same sample in a study of Graves' ophthalmopathy and Graves' hyperthyroidism. Investigators amplified TCR beta CDR3 regions from RNA transcripts. Second-round multiplex PCR came after first-round RT-PCR with HTBI primers. TCRdb re-called the multiplex PCR reads with MiXCR, one entry per CDR3 protein. The table includes hundreds of thousands of distinct CDR3 sequences, roughly two fifths detected once. Sequenced: peripheral blood. All receptors derive from an adult man with Graves' ophthalmopathy.

V is TRBV20-1 and J is TRBJ2-7, with TRBD2 identical over 9 bases. Germline CDR1 and CDR2: DFQATT and SNEGSKA (reference sequence). The CDR3 length is 15 residues. With 6 bases clipped from V and 5 bases from J, the junction kept 14 bases outside the gene matches. CDR3: CSARYPAGGQNEQYF. Here the CDR3 DNA reads TGCAGTGCCAGGTACCCAGCGGGAGGCCAGAACGAGCAGTACTTC.

This clonotype appeared many times. The chain couples TRBV7-8 to TRBJ2-2; 10 nucleotides line up with TRBD2. The germline V gene has CDR1 SGHVS and CDR2 FQNEAQ. The junction had 8 bases not matched to a gene; V was cut back by 4 bases and J by 3 bases. The CDR3 loop spans 17 amino acids. The CDR3 spells CASSYPQRGGHTGELFF. The DNA for the CDR3 is TGTGCCAGCAGCTACCCGCAGCGGGGGGGCCACACCGGGGAGCTGTTTTTT.

This chain joins TRBV4-3 and TRBJ2-7, with D uncertain. V shed 1 base and J shed 5 bases, with 12 bases lying between them. Germline values: CDR1 LGHNA, CDR2 YSLEER. The CDR3 is made up of 14 amino acids. The CDR3 is CASSQGVGLDEQYF. The DNA for the CDR3 is TGCGCCAGCAGCCAAGGCGTAGGTCTCGACGAGCAGTACTTC.

V is TRBV27 and J is TRBJ1-5, with 8 bases lining up with TRBD1. The V and J ends lost 5 bases and 7 bases, in that order; junction bases with no gene match: 10. In germline, CDR1 is MNHEY, CDR2 SMNVEV (reference sequence). CDR3 length: 15 residues. CDR3 bases: TGTGCCAGCAGTCAATCTCAGGGGGCAGGGCAGCCCCAGCATTTT. Protein product: CASSQSQGAGQPQHF.

This clonotype came up many times. CDR3: CSATGRISYEQYF. The DNA for the CDR3 is TGCAGTGCGACGGGACGTATATCCTACGAGCAGTACTTC. This chain uses TRBV20-1 with TRBJ2-7; D may correspond to TRBD1 or TRBD2 (5 bases each). The CDR3 contains 13 residues. Germline values: CDR1 DFQATT, CDR2 SNEGSKA (reference sequence). V lost 6 bases, J lost 1 base, and 13 bases lay in between.

The chain is built from TRBV10-3 and TRBJ2-5, with D unresolved. The CDR3 covers 12 residues. Trimming took 0 bases from V and 5 from J, leaving 4 bases between them. Germline V gene lookup returns CDR1 ENHRY and CDR2 SYGVKD. In DNA, the CDR3 is TGTGCCATCAGTGAGTCGCCGGAGACCCAGTACTTC. Protein product: CAISESPETQYF.

V and J are TRBV12-3 or TRBV12-4 and TRBJ2-7; D is possibly TRBD2 (5 bases). The ends were cut back, 2 bases at V and 2 bases at J, with 13 bases in the middle. The CDR3 has 15 residues. The CDR3 sequence: CASSLRAPGTYEQYF. The CDR3 DNA is TGTGCCAGCAGTTTAAGGGCCCCGGGGACCTACGAGCAGTACTTC.

The V and J genes are TRBV5-1 and TRBJ2-6; the D gene is possibly TRBD2 (5 bases). Per germline, CDR1 SGHRS and CDR2 YFSETQ. The CDR3 covers 18 residues. V was cut by 0 bases and J by 2 bases, with 15 bases left in between. This CDR3 reads CASSLGTGVPTGANVLTF. The CDR3 DNA sequence: TGCGCCAGCAGCTTGGGCACCGGGGTACCTACTGGGGCCAACGTCCTGACTTTC.

In its sample, this clonotype was seen many times. The V call is TRBV14, the J call TRBJ1-1, with D hard to call. Between the trimmed V and J ends, which lost 0 bases and 3 bases, there was a span of 11 bases. This CDR3 contains 15 residues. Per germline, CDR1 SGHDN and CDR2 FVKESK. CDR3 sequence: CASSQESGLDTEAFF. The DNA of the CDR3 is TGTGCCAGCAGCCAAGAGAGTGGGCTGGACACTGAAGCTTTCTTT. Full variable domain (remainder filled in from reference TRBV14 and TRBJ1-1): EAGVTQFPSHSVIEKGQTVTLRCDPISGHDNLYWYRRVMGKEIKFLLHFVKESKQDESGMPNNRFLAERTGGTYSTLKVQPAELEDSGVYFCASSQESGLDTEAFFGQGTRLTVV.

In this sample, this clonotype turned up once. This chain connects TRBV20-1 to TRBJ1-2; D is perhaps TRBD1 (5 bases). The V gene's germline CDR1 is DFQATT and CDR2 SNEGSKA (reference sequence). The germline V and J ends were trimmed by 5 bases and 6 bases, with 13 bases remaining between them. The CDR3 length is 12 residues. The CDR3, as DNA: TGCAGTGCTCCCGGGACGGCCAATGGCTACACCTTC. This encodes CSAPGTANGYTF.

The sample holds a few counts of this clonotype. CDR3 coding DNA: TGTGCCAGCAGCTCTTTGGGCGGGATCCCTGAAGCTTTCTTT. Translated, it gives CASSSLGGIPEAFF. The chain recombines TRBV11-2 with TRBJ1-1; D unclear. The CDR3 consists of 14 residues. Germline-derived CDR1 and CDR2 are SGHAT and FQNNGV. Between the trimmed V and J ends, which lost 4 bases and 6 bases, there was a span of 15 bases.

This clonotype was counted only a few times. The chain carries TRBV30 and TRBJ2-5, with unresolved D. Per the germline V gene, CDR1 is GTSNPN and CDR2 is SVGIG (reference sequence). CDR3 length: 12 residues. The V gene lost 0 bases and the J gene lost 5 bases, with 7 bases spanning the gap. DNA of the CDR3: TGTGCCTGGAGTGTAGACCGGGAGACCCAGTACTTC. It codes for CAWSVDRETQYF. Drawing the rest from reference TRBV30 and TRBJ2-5, the complete variable domain is SQTIHQWPATLVQPVGSPLSLECTVEGTSNPNLYWYRQAAGRGLQLLFYSVGIGQISSEVPQNLSASRPQDRQFILSSKKLLLSDSGFYLCAWSVDRETQYFGPGTRLLVL.

The J gene is TRBJ2-2, the V gene TRBV25-1; no definite D call. Germline CDR1 and CDR2: MGHDK and SYGVNS. This CDR3 is 10 amino acids long. The V and J ends lost 7 bases and 6 bases respectively, with 3 bases between them. The CDR3 spells CASTAGELFF. CDR3 nucleotides: TGTGCCAGCACTGCCGGGGAGCTGTTTTTT.

Of note for this clonotype: Just one base apart from a much larger clone, this may be a read error. The rearrangement joins TRBV5-1 to TRBJ2-5; D possibly corresponds to TRBD1 (6 bases). Germline V lookup: CDR1 SGHRS, CDR2 YFSETQ. The germline V and J ends were trimmed by 0 bases and 4 bases, with 13 bases remaining between them. The CDR3 is 15 residues long. The CDR3 loop reads CASSLAAAGVETQYF. In DNA form, the CDR3 reads TGCGCCAGCAGCTTGGCTGCGGCAGGGGTAGAGACCCAGTACTTC.

This clonotype was counted at least ten times. The chain has TRBV20-1 and TRBJ1-2, with TRBD1 as a possible D gene (5 bases). V lost 6 bases and J 5 bases, leaving 13 bases between the germline ends. This CDR3 has 12 amino acids. The germline V gene has CDR1 DFQATT and CDR2 SNEGSKA (reference sequence). CDR3 amino acids: CSAEQDPYGYTF. The DNA for the CDR3 is TGCAGTGCGGAACAGGACCCTTATGGCTACACCTTC.

V is TRBV30 and J is TRBJ1-5; no clear D gene. The germline V and J ends were trimmed by 2 bases and 5 bases, with 13 bases remaining between them. The CDR3 is made up of 14 amino acids. The germline V gene encodes CDR1 GTSNPN and CDR2 SVGIG (reference sequence). The CDR3 coding sequence is TGTGCCTGGAGTCAAGGCAGCCACTATCAGCCCCAGCATTTT. Protein sequence: CAWSQGSHYQPQHF.

In this sample, this clonotype turned up many times. The V call is TRBV25-1, the J call TRBJ2-2, with TRBD2 matching over 7 bases. CDR1 and CDR2 from the germline V gene are MGHDK and SYGVNS. The trim removed 1 base at V and 4 bases at J, leaving 6 bases unmatched. The CDR3 has 16 residues. The CDR3 DNA sequence: TGTGCCAGCAGTGAATGGGGAGCGGGGACCACCGGGGAGCTGTTTTTT. Its protein product is CASSEWGAGTTGELFF. Variable domain in full (rest from reference TRBV25-1 and TRBJ2-2): EADIYQTPRYLVIGTGKKITLECSQTMGHDKMYWYQQDPGMELHLIHYSYGVNSTEKGDLSSESTVSRIRTEHFPLTLESARPSHTSQYLCASSEWGAGTTGELFFGEGSRLTVL.

This clonotype has a count of ten or more. The V call is TRBV5-5, the J call TRBJ1-6; D unclear. The CDR3 contains 14 residues. Germline-derived CDR1 and CDR2 are SGHKS and YYEKEE (reference sequence). V lost 0 bases, J lost 8 bases, and 9 bases lay in between. The DNA for the CDR3 is TGTGCCAGCAGCTTGGCACCTCGGGATTCACCCCTCCACTTT. Protein product: CASSLAPRDSPLHF.

This chain links TRBV4-3 with TRBJ1-2; 10 bases are a match to TRBD1. The V and J ends lost 4 bases and 4 bases, in that order; junction bases with no gene match: 9. CDR3 length: 16 residues. Per germline, CDR1 LGHNA and CDR2 YSLEER. The CDR3 sequence is CASSPTIGQGGYGYTF. DNA of the CDR3: TGCGCCAGCAGCCCCACCATCGGACAGGGGGGCTATGGCTACACCTTC.

This clonotype turned up a few times. The rearrangement joins TRBV19 to TRBJ1-2, with 9 bases identical to TRBD1. CDR3 length: 19 amino acids. Losses at the gene ends were 6 bases for V and 2 bases for J; bases not matched to a gene: 19. CDR1 is LNHDA, CDR2 SQIVND, per germline (reference sequence). The CDR3 protein is CASSPHAAAGQGKNYGYTF. The CDR3 DNA follows: TGTGCCAGTAGCCCCCACGCAGCAGCGGGACAGGGAAAGAACTATGGCTACACCTTC.

The sample holds many counts of this clonotype. The chain uses TRBV24-1 and TRBJ2-5; D may correspond to TRBD1 or TRBD2 (5 bases each). CDR1 is KGHDR, CDR2 SFDVKD, per germline. This CDR3 contains 15 residues. V dropped 2 bases and J dropped 0 bases, with 9 bases sitting between them. CDR3 sequence (DNA): TGTGCCACCAGTGATTCGGGACCCAACCAAGAGACCCAGTACTTC. Protein sequence: CATSDSGPNQETQYF.